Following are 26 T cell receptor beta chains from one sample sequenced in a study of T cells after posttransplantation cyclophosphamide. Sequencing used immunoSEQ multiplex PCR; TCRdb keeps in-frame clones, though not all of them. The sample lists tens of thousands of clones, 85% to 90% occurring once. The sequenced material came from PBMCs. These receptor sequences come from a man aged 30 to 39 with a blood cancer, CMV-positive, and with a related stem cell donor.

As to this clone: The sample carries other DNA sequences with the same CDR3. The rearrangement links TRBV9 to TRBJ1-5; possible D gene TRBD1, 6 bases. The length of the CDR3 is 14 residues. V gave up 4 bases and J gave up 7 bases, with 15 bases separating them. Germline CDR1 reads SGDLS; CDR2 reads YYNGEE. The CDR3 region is CASSPQGGRQPQHF. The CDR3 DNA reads TGTGCCAGCAGCCCACAGGGCGGGAGGCAGCCCCAGCATTTT.

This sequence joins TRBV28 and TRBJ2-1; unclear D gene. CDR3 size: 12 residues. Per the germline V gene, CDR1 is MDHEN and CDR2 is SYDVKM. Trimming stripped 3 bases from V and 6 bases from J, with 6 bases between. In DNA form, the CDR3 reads TGTGCCAGCAGTTTCTTGGCCAATGAGCAGTTCTTC. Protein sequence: CASSFLANEQFF.

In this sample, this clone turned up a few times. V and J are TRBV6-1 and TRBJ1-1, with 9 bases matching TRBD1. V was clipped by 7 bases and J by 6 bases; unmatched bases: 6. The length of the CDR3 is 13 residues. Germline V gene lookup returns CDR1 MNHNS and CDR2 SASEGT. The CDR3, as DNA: TGTGCCAGCAACTGGGACAGGGTTGCTGAAGCTTTCTTT. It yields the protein CASNWDRVAEAFF.

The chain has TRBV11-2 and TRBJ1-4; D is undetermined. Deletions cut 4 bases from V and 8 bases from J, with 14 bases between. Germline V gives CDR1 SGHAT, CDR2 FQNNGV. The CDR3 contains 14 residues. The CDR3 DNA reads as TGTGCCAGCAGCTCATGGCGCTTGGAGGAAAAACTGTTTTTT. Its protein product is CASSSWRLEEKLFF.

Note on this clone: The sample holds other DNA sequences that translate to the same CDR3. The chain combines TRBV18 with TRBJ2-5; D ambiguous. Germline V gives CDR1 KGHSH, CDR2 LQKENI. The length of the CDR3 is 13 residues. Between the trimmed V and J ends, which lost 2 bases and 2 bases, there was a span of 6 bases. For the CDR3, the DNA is TGTGCCAGCTCACCAGGGCAGCAAGAGACCCAGTACTTC. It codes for CASSPGQQETQYF.

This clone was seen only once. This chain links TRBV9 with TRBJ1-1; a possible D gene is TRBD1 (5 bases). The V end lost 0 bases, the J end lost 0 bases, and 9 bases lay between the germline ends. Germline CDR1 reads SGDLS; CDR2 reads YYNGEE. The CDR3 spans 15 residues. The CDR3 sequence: CASSVGGGLNTEAFF. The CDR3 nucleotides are TGTGCCAGCAGCGTAGGGGGGGGGTTGAACACTGAAGCTTTCTTT.

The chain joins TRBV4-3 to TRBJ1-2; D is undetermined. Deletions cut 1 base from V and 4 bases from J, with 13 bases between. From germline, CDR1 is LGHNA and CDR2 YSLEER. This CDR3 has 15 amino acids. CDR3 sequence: CASSQGPSGGYGYTF. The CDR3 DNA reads TGCGCCAGCAGCCAAGGTCCGTCGGGTGGCTATGGCTACACCTTC.

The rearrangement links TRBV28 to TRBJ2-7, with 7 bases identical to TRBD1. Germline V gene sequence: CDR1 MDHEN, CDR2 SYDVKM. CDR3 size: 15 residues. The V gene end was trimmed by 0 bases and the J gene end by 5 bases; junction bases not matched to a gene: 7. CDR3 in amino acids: CASSLWTGSVNEQYF. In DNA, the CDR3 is TGTGCCAGCAGTTTATGGACAGGGTCGGTAAACGAGCAGTACTTC.

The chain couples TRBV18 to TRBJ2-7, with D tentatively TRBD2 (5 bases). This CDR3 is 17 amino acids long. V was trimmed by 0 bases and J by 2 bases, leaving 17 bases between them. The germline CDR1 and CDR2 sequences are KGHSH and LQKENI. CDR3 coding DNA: TGTGCCAGCTCACCACCGTCCGCCACTGGGGAGACCTACGAGCAGTACTTC. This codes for CASSPPSATGETYEQYF.

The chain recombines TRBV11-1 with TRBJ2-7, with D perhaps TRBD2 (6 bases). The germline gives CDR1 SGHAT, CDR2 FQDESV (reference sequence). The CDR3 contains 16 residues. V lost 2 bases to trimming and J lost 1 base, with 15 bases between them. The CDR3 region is CASSLNGLASSYEQYF. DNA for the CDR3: TGTGCCAGCAGCTTAAATGGTCTAGCGTCTTCCTACGAGCAGTACTTC.

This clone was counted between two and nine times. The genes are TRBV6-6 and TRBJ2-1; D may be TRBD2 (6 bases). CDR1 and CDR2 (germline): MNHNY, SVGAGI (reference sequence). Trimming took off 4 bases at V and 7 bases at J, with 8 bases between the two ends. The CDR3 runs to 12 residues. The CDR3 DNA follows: TGTGCCAGCAGTTTCGCGGGAAATGAGCAGTTCTTC. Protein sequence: CASSFAGNEQFF.

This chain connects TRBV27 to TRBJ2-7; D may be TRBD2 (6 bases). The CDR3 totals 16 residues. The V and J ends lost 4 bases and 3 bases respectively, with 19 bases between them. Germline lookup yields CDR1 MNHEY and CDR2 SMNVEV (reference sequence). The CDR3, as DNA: TGTGCCAGCAGTTCCTATTTTGCCGGGAGTAACTACGAGCAGTACTTC. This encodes CASSSYFAGSNYEQYF.

The CDR3 sequence is CASSVGQVNQPQHF. As DNA, the CDR3 is TGTGCCAGCAGCGTAGGACAAGTGAATCAGCCCCAGCATTTT. The chain has TRBV9 and TRBJ1-5; no reliable D call. Deletions cut 0 bases from V and 4 bases from J, with 8 bases between. Germline V gene lookup returns CDR1 SGDLS and CDR2 YYNGEE. The CDR3 sequence is 14 residues long.

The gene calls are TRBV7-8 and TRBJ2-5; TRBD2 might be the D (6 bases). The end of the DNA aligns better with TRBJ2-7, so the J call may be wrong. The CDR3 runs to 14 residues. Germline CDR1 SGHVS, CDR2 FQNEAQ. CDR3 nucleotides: TGTGCCAGCAGCTTATGGGTGGGAGGCTACGAGCAGTACTTC. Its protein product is CASSLWVGGYEQYF.

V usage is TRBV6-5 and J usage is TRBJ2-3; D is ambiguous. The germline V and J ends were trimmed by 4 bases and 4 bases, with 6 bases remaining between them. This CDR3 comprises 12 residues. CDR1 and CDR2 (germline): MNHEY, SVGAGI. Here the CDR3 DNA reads TGTGCCAGCAGTTCCCGAGCAGATACGCAGTATTTT. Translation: CASSSRADTQYF.

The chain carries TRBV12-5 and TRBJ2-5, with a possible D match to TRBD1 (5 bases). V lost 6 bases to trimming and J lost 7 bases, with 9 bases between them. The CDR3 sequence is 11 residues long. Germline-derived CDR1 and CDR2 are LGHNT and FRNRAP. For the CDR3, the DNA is TGTGCTAGTGGGAAAACAGGGACCCAGTACTTC. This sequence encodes CASGKTGTQYF.

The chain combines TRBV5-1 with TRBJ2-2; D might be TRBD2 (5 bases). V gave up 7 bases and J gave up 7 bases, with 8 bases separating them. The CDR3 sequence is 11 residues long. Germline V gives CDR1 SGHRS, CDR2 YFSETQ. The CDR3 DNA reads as TGCGCCAGCGGTGCGGGCGGGGAGCTGTTTTTT. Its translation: CASGAGGELFF.

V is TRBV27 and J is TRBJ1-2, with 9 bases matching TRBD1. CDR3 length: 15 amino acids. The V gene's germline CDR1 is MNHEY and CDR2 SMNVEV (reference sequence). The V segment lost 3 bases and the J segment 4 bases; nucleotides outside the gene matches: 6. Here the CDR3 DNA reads TGTGCCAGCAGTTTGAAGGGACAGGGAGGCTATGGCTACACCTTC. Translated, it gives CASSLKGQGGYGYTF.

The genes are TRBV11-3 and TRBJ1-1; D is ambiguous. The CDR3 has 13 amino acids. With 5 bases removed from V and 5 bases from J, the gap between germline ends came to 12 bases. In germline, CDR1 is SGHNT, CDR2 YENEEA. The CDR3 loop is CASSISPQTEAFF. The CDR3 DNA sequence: TGTGCCAGCAGCATTAGCCCTCAGACTGAAGCTTTCTTT.

Here the CDR3 reads CASSEMGSSEQYF. In DNA, the CDR3 is TGTGCCAGCAGCGAAATGGGGAGTTCCGAGCAGTACTTC. The V and J genes are TRBV28 and TRBJ2-7, with a tentative D call TRBD2 (5 bases). The CDR3 has 13 amino acids. V lost 6 bases, J lost 6 bases, and 15 bases lay in between. Per the germline V gene, CDR1 is MDHEN and CDR2 is SYDVKM.

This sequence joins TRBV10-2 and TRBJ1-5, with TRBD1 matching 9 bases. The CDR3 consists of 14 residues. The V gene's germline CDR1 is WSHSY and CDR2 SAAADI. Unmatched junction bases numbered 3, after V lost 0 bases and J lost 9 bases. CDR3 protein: CASSESGQGSPQHF. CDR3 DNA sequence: TGCGCCAGCAGTGAGTCGGGACAGGGTTCGCCCCAGCATTTT.

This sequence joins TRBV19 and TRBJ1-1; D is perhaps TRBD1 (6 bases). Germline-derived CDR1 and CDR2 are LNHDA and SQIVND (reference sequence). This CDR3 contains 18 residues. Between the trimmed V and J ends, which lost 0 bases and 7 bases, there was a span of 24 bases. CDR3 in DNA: TGTGCCAGTAGTATAGATCGAGCGATGCTAGGGGGTCGCCGTGAAGCTTTCTTT. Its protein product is CASSIDRAMLGGRREAFF.

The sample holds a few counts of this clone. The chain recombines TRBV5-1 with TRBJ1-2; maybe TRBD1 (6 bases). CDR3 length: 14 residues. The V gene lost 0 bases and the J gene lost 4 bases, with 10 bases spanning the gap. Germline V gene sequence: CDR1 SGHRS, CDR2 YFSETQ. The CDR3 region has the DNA TGCGCCAGCAGCTTGGCTCCGGACAGCTATGGCTACACCTTC. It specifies CASSLAPDSYGYTF.

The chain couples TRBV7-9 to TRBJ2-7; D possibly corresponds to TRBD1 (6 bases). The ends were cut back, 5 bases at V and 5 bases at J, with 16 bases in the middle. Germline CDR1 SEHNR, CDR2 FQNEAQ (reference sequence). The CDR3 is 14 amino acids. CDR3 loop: CASSRQSQGNEQYF. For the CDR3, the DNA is TGTGCCAGCAGCCGTCAATCACAGGGCAACGAGCAGTACTTC.

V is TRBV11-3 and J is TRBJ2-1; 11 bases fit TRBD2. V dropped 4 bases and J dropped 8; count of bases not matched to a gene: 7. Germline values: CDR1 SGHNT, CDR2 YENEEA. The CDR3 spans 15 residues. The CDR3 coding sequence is TGTGCCAGCAGCTCAACTAGCGGGAGAGGACATGAGCAGTTCTTC. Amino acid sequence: CASSSTSGRGHEQFF.

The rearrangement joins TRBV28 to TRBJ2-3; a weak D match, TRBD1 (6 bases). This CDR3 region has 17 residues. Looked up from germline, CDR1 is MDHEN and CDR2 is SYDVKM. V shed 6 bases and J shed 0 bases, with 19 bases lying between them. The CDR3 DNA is TGTGCCAGCAGCTACTCTCTCTACAGGGTCAGCACAGATACGCAGTATTTT. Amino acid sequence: CASSYSLYRVSTDTQYF.